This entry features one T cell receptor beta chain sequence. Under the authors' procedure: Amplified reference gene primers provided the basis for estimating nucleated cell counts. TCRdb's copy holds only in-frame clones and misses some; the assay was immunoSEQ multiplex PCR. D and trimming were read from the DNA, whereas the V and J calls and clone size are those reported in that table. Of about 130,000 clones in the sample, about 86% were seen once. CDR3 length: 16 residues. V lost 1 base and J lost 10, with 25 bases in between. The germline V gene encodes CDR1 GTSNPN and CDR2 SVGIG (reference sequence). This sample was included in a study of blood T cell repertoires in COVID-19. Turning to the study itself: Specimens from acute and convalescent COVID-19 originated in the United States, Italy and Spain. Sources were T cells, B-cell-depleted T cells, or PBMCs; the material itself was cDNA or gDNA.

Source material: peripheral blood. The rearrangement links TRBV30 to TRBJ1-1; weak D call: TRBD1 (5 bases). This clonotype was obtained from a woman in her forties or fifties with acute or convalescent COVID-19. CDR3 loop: CAWSGSFDSSTVVAFF. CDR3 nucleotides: TGTGCCTGGAGTGGTAGTTTTGACAGCTCTACGGTGGTAGCTTTCTTT.